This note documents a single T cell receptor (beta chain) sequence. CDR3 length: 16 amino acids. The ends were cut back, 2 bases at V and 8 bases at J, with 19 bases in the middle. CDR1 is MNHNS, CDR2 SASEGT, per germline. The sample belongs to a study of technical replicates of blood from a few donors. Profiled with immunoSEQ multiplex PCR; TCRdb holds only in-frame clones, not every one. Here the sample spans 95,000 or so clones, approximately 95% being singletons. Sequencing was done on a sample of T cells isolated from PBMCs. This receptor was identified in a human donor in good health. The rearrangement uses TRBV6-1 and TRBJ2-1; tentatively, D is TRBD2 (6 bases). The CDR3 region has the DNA TGTGCCAGCAGTGAATTTGACCGGGAGTTTAGAGATGAGCAGTTCTTC. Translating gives CASSEFDREFRDEQFF.